The 19 T cell receptor beta chains reported below all come from one sample, sequenced in a study of blood T cell repertoires in COVID-19. The table came from immunoSEQ multiplex PCR; TCRdb's copy has only in-frame clones and leaves some out. The data hold about 80,000 clones, with 82% observed a single time. Sample: peripheral blood. Source of these receptors: a human donor in a cohort sampled during active COVID-19.

The V call is TRBV5-4, the J call TRBJ2-5; D possibly corresponds to TRBD1 (6 bases). CDR1 and CDR2 from the germline V gene are SGHNT and YYREEE (reference sequence). The V and J ends lost 2 bases and 3 bases respectively, with 14 bases between them. This CDR3 spans 15 amino acids. The CDR3 spells CASSLGTTTKETQYF. The CDR3 DNA follows: TGTGCCAGCAGCTTAGGGACAACTACTAAAGAGACCCAGTACTTC.

As for this clone: Distinct nucleotide sequences in the sample also encode this CDR3. The V gene is TRBV2, the J gene TRBJ1-5; 9 positions agree with TRBD1. There are 15 residues in the CDR3. CDR1 and CDR2 from the germline V gene are SNHLY and FYNNEI. V shed 5 bases and J 3 bases; nucleotides not matched to a gene: 5. The CDR3: CASSKDRGLNQPQHF. The CDR3 nucleotides are TGTGCCAGCAGTAAGGACAGGGGACTCAATCAGCCCCAGCATTTT.

V is TRBV3-1 (or the pseudogene TRBV3-2) and J is TRBJ2-3; no clear D gene. The CDR3 has 13 residues. The V and J ends lost 1 base and 7 bases respectively, with 9 bases between them. Germline CDR1 reads LGHDT; CDR2 reads YNNKEL (reference sequence). The CDR3 spells CASSQGPENTQYF. The CDR3 DNA reads TGTGCCAGCAGCCAAGGACCGGAGAATACGCAGTATTTT.

As DNA, the CDR3 is TGTGCCAGCAGTGACGCCAACAGGGGGCCCGGGGAGCTGTTTTTT. It specifies CASSDANRGPGELFF. The chain employs TRBV6-4 and TRBJ2-2; 9 nucleotides line up with TRBD1. Trimming removed 2 bases from V and 6 bases from J; junction bases left unmatched: 4. The CDR3 length is 15 residues. Germline V lookup: CDR1 MRHNA, CDR2 SNTAGT.

The chain has TRBV5-5 and TRBJ1-4; D not certain. The V gene lost 0 bases and the J gene lost 0 bases, with 6 bases spanning the gap. CDR3 length: 15 residues. Per germline, CDR1 SGHKS and CDR2 YYEKEE (reference sequence). CDR3 protein: CASSLGTSTNEKLFF. The CDR3 nucleotides read TGTGCCAGCAGCTTGGGGACTTCAACTAATGAAAAACTGTTTTTT.

The rearrangement joins TRBV15 to TRBJ1-1; 7 positions match TRBD1. Germline V gene lookup returns CDR1 LNHNV and CDR2 YYDKDF (reference sequence). Germline trimming cut 0 bases from V and 4 bases from J; bases unmatched to any gene: 14. The CDR3 has 18 amino acids. The CDR3 bases are TGTGCCACCAGCAGAGATAGGGCCAGGGGGTTGGAGGGCACTGAAGCTTTCTTT. Translated: CATSRDRARGLEGTEAFF.

The rearrangement joins TRBV29-1 to TRBJ2-1, with TRBD1 matching 7 bases. The CDR3 runs 14 residues. Trimming took 3 bases from V and 2 from J; bases not matched to a gene: 4. The germline CDR1 and CDR2 sequences are SQVTM and ANQGSEA. Written as DNA, the CDR3 is TGCAGCGTTGATAGGGGGCGTGCCTACAATGAGCAGTTCTTC. Protein: CSVDRGRAYNEQFF.

The rearrangement uses TRBV5-1 and TRBJ2-6; no clear D. The V and J ends lost 1 base and 0 bases respectively, with 11 bases between them. The CDR3 extends over 17 amino acids. The germline gives CDR1 SGHRS, CDR2 YFSETQ. In DNA form, the CDR3 reads TGCGCCAGCAGCTTGAACAGCCAATTCTCTGGGGCCAACGTCCTGACTTTC. Its protein is CASSLNSQFSGANVLTF.

This clone showed up just once. The V call is TRBV6-5, the J call TRBJ2-7, with TRBD2 identical over 8 bases. CDR1 and CDR2 from the germline V gene are MNHEY and SVGAGI. The ends lost 2 bases at V and 5 bases at J; junction bases unmatched: 2. The CDR3 has 13 residues. The DNA of the CDR3 is TGTGCCAGCAGTTACCGGGGGGGGGACGAGCAGTACTTC. It codes for CASSYRGGDEQYF.

The chain uses TRBV5-1 and TRBJ2-1; no firm D call. Germline V gene data show CDR1 as SGHRS and CDR2 as YFSETQ. There are 15 residues in the CDR3. V lost 0 bases, J lost 1 base, and 8 bases lay in between. CDR3 DNA sequence: TGCGCCAGCAGCTTGGGATGGGCATCCTACAATGAGCAGTTCTTC. It specifies CASSLGWASYNEQFF.

This clone has only a few counts. The chain is built from TRBV12-2 and TRBJ2-2; the table's D call of TRBD1 was not tested on the DNA. TRBV12-2 is a known pseudogene. This CDR3 region has 18 residues. CDR3 sequence: CASRSLNRTGENTGELFF. In DNA, the CDR3 is TGTGCAAGTCGCTCATTGAACAGAACAGGGGAGAACACCGGGGAGCTGTTTTTT.

V is TRBV5-6 and J is TRBJ2-7, with 9 bases that match TRBD1. This CDR3 is 15 amino acids long. Trimming at V came to 5 bases and at J to 5 bases, leaving 11 bases not matched to a gene. The germline CDR1 and CDR2 sequences are SGHDT and YYEEEE. The CDR3 loop reads CASSYSDRGKDEQYF. The CDR3 coding sequence is TGTGCCAGCAGTTATTCGGACAGGGGAAAAGACGAGCAGTACTTC.

The chain has TRBV7-6 and TRBJ1-3; TRBD1 might be the D (5 bases). The CDR3 is made up of 15 amino acids. Deletions cut 1 base from V and 4 bases from J, with 11 bases between. The germline CDR1 and CDR2 sequences are SGHVS and FNYEAQ. As DNA, the CDR3 is TGTGCCAGCAGCTTAGAAGGGGCCGCAGGAAACACCATATATTTT. Protein product: CASSLEGAAGNTIYF. Looking up the rest from reference TRBV7-6 and TRBJ1-3 gives the full variable domain: GAGVSQSPRYKVTKRGQDVALRCDPISGHVSLYWYRQALGQGPEFLTYFNYEAQQDKSGLPNDRFSAERPEGSISTLTIQRTEQRDSAMYRCASSLEGAAGNTIYFGEGSWLTVV.

The chain joins TRBV5-1 to TRBJ2-5, with D possibly TRBD2 on 6 matching bases. V lost 0 bases, J lost 5 bases, and 17 bases lay in between. In germline, CDR1 is SGHRS, CDR2 YFSETQ. The CDR3 extends over 16 amino acids. The CDR3 is CASSLEAPGDWETQYF. The DNA for the CDR3 is TGCGCCAGCAGCTTGGAAGCTCCGGGGGATTGGGAGACCCAGTACTTC. Full variable domain (remainder filled in from reference TRBV5-1 and TRBJ2-5): KAGVTQTPRYLIKTRGQQVTLSCSPISGHRSVSWYQQTPGQGLQFLFEYFSETQRNKGNFPGRFSGRQFSNSRSEMNVSTLELGDSALYLCASSLEAPGDWETQYFGPGTRLLVL.

The CDR3 loop reads CASTAGDKVSTEAFF. The CDR3 DNA sequence: TGTGCCAGCACTGCGGGAGATAAGGTTAGCACTGAAGCTTTCTTT. The V and J genes are TRBV6-5 and TRBJ1-1; D gene uncertain. This CDR3 is 15 amino acids long. The germline V gene has CDR1 MNHEY and CDR2 SVGAGI. V lost 7 bases, J lost 4 bases, and 19 bases lay in between.

The chain employs TRBV9 and TRBJ1-2; 9 nucleotides align to TRBD1. V lost 2 bases, J lost 2 bases, and 1 base stayed unmatched. CDR3 length: 14 residues. CDR1 is SGDLS, CDR2 YYNGEE, per germline. The CDR3 loop is CASSVGQGNYGYTF. Here the CDR3 DNA reads TGTGCCAGCAGCGTGGGACAGGGAAACTATGGCTACACCTTC.

Only one count was recorded for this clone. V is TRBV20-1 and J is TRBJ2-5, with D perhaps TRBD2 (5 bases). Germline CDR1 reads DFQATT; CDR2 reads SNEGSKA (reference sequence). This CDR3 has 11 residues. The V end lost 7 bases, the J end lost 5 bases, and 11 bases lay between the germline ends. The CDR3 spells CSVKRGETQYF. As DNA, the CDR3 is TGCAGTGTAAAGCGAGGGGAGACCCAGTACTTC.

This clone has only one observation. At one of its ends the junction is not consistent with the germline gene, which may arise from a read error. The chain links TRBV12-3 or TRBV12-4 to TRBJ2-7, with D perhaps matching TRBD2 (6 bases). CDR3 length equals 11 residues. CDR3 coding DNA: TGTGCCAGCAGTTCCGGACTAAGTGTGGACTTC. Its translation is CASSSGLSVDF.

This chain connects TRBV19 to TRBJ2-1, with 7 positions matching TRBD1. Germline loops: CDR1 LNHDA, CDR2 SQIVND (reference sequence). V trimming: 7 bases; J trimming: 6 bases; junction bases outside the gene matches: 6. The CDR3 consists of 13 residues. CDR3 in DNA: TGTGCCAGTAATACCGGGGACAGCAATGAGCAGTTCTTC. Translating it yields CASNTGDSNEQFF.